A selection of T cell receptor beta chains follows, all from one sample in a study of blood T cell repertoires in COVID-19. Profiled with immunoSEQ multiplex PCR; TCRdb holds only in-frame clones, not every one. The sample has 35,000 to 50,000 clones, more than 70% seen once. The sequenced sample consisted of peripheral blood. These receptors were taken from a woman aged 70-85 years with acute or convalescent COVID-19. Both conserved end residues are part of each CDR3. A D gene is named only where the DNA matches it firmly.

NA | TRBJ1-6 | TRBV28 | TGTGCCAGCAGTTTCCGGGGTAGTGGTTCACCCCTCCACTTT | CASSFRGSGSPLHF
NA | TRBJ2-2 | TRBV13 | TGTGCCAGCAGCCCTTCTCCCCGGGAGCTGTTTTTT | CASSPSPRELFF
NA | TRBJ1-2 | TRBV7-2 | TGTGCCAGCAGCTTAGCGCACACCCAGAGGAACTATGGCTACACCTTC | CASSLAHTQRNYGYTF
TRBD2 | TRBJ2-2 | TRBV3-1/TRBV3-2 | TGTGCCAGCAGCCAAGTGACCGGGAGGCCCACCGGGGAGCTGTTTTTT | CASSQVTGRPTGELFF
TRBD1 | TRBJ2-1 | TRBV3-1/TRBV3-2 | TGTGCCAGCAGCCCCTTAGACAGGGGTTACAATGAGCAGTTCTTC | CASSPLDRGYNEQFF
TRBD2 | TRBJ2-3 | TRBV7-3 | TGTGCCAGCAGCGTAGGAGGGCTAGCGGGAGATACGCAGTATTTT | CASSVGGLAGDTQYF
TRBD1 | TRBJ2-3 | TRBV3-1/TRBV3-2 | TGTGCCAGCAGCCGAATAGCAGGGGGCGGGACAGATACGCAGTATTTT | CASSRIAGGGTDTQYF
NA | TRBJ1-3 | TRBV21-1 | TGTGCCAGCAACCTATACTTGAGCCCGAGACAGGACGTAAAGGAAAACACCATATATTTT | CASNLYLSPRQDVKENTIYF
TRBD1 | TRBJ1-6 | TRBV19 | TGTGCCAGTAGTAGGGACAGGTTGTCACCCCTCCACTTT | CASSRDRLSPLHF
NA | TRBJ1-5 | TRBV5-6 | TGTGCCAGCAGCTTGGGGGACACCCGCCGTCAGCCCCAGCATTTT | CASSLGDTRRQPQHF
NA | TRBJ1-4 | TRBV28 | TGTGCCAGCACCTACAGGGTAACTAATGAAAAACTGTTTTTT | CASTYRVTNEKLFF
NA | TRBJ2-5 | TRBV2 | TGTGCCAGCAAGTCTACCAGCGGACAAGAGACCCAGTACTTC | CASKSTSGQETQYF
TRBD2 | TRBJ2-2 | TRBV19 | TGTGCCAGTAGTATGGCCAGGCTAGCGGGAGGGAACACCGGGGAGCTGTTTTTT | CASSMARLAGGNTGELFF
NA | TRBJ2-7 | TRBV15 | TGTGCCACCAGCAGAGAACAGGGTTACGAGCAGTACTTC | CATSREQGYEQYF
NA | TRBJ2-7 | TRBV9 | TGTGCCAGCAGCACCGGGACAATCTCCTACGAGCAGTACTTC | CASSTGTISYEQYF
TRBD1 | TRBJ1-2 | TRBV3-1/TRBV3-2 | TGTGCCAGCAGCCACCTAGACAGGGCTGGGAGCTATGGCTACACCTTC | CASSHLDRAGSYGYTF